This passage covers 29 T cell receptor beta chains from one sample sequenced in a study of beta chain features in type 1 diabetes. General observations from the study: Moderate yet significant TCRB CDR3 shortening was seen in Type 1 diabetes patients in all four CD4+ subsets.

Isolated RNA was reverse transcribed in full, so expressed TCRB transcripts were sequenced. The data were produced by immunoSEQ multiplex PCR, yet TCRdb's version contains in-frame clones alone and is incomplete. The sample comprises 300,000 to 400,000 clones, approximately 9.9% of which are singletons, and about 1% rests with the top ten. No antigens are known for them. The specimen was central memory CD4+ T cells from blood. The source is a man aged 25-45 years with type 1 diabetes.

There are a few counts of this clone. It is likely a read error: a sequence one base away is far more abundant. The chain uses TRBV7-9 and TRBJ1-4; D is possibly TRBD1 (5 bases). The V gene's germline CDR1 is SEHNR and CDR2 FQNEAQ (reference sequence). V was shortened by 5 bases and J by 4 bases, with 14 bases between the two germline ends. The CDR3 extends over 15 amino acids. CDR3 sequence: CASSRTGEGNEKLFF. DNA of the CDR3: TGTGCCAGCAGCCGAACAGGAGAGGGTAATGAAAAACTGTTTTTT.

The CDR3 sequence is CASRIGGGATDTQYF. The CDR3, as DNA: TGTGCCAGCAGGATCGGCGGGGGGGCCACAGATACGCAGTATTTT. The chain is built from TRBV7-9 and TRBJ2-3; the match to TRBD2 covers 9 bases. This CDR3 comprises 15 residues. The germline CDR1 and CDR2 sequences are SEHNR and FQNEAQ (reference sequence). After removal of 6 bases from V and 2 bases from J, the junction contained 6 bases not matched to a gene.

This rearrangement joins TRBV5-1 to TRBJ1-1, with D unclear. V was shortened by 1 base and J by 5 bases, with 15 bases between the two germline ends. This CDR3 is built from 15 residues. CDR1 and CDR2 from the germline V gene are SGHRS and YFSETQ. The chain's CDR3 is CASSLTTKVGTEAFF. In nucleotides, the CDR3 is TGCGCCAGCAGCTTGACCACGAAAGTTGGAACTGAAGCTTTCTTT. The full variable domain, rest sourced from reference TRBV5-1 and TRBJ1-1, is KAGVTQTPRYLIKTRGQQVTLSCSPISGHRSVSWYQQTPGQGLQFLFEYFSETQRNKGNFPGRFSGRQFSNSRSEMNVSTLELGDSALYLCASSLTTKVGTEAFFGQGTRLTVV.

Regarding this clone: The sample holds other DNA sequences that translate to the same CDR3. CDR3 residues: CASSRDRAYEQYF. CDR3 DNA sequence: TGTGCCAGTAGTAGGGACAGGGCCTACGAGCAGTACTTC. The V gene is TRBV19, the J gene TRBJ2-7; 9 bases line up with TRBD1. The CDR3 consists of 13 residues. Germline CDR1 reads LNHDA; CDR2 reads SQIVND (reference sequence). J gave up 2 bases and V 4 bases, and 0 bases lay outside the gene matches.

This clone was counted between two and nine times. The chain combines TRBV19 with TRBJ2-1; TRBD1 matches 8 bases. Losses at the gene ends were 7 bases for V and 4 bases for J; bases not matched to a gene: 12. Germline V gene data show CDR1 as LNHDA and CDR2 as SQIVND (reference sequence). The CDR3 runs to 16 residues. The CDR3 protein is CASTPSRDRTYNEQFF. CDR3 DNA sequence: TGTGCCAGTACCCCTTCTAGGGACAGGACTTACAATGAGCAGTTCTTC.

The CDR3 protein is CASSYSGAGPNYGYTF. The CDR3 DNA is TGTGCCAGCAGTTACTCGGGGGCAGGGCCCAACTATGGCTACACCTTC. V usage is TRBV6-6 and J usage is TRBJ1-2; weak D call: TRBD1 (6 bases). V gave up 0 bases and J gave up 2 bases, with 13 bases separating them. CDR1 is MNHNY and CDR2 is SVGAGI in the germline V gene (reference sequence). The CDR3 is made up of 16 amino acids.

The genes are TRBV6-6 and TRBJ1-6, with D perhaps TRBD1 (5 bases). Germline V gene data show CDR1 as MNHNY and CDR2 as SVGAGI (reference sequence). V was trimmed by 3 bases and J by 11 bases, leaving 11 bases between them. This CDR3 has 13 amino acids. CDR3 in amino acids: CASSYIGGPPLHF. The DNA for the CDR3 is TGTGCCAGCAGTTATATTGGGGGTCCACCCCTCCACTTT.

The J gene is TRBJ1-3, the V gene TRBV9; D may be TRBD1 (6 bases). The CDR3 length is 16 residues. The germline V gene has CDR1 SGDLS and CDR2 YYNGEE. The ends were cut back, 4 bases at V and 2 bases at J, with 16 bases in the middle. The CDR3 coding sequence is TGTGCCAGCAGCCTCCGCTTTACAGGGACTGGAAACACCATATATTTT. It encodes CASSLRFTGTGNTIYF.

This clone has a handful of counts. A far larger clone is off by one base, so a read error is likely. Here the CDR3 DNA reads TGTGCCAGCAGCGTAGTGGGTGCTGGGGCCAACGTCCTGACTTTC. Translating it yields CASSVVGAGANVLTF. V usage is TRBV9 and J usage is TRBJ2-6; D remains ambiguous. V was pared by 0 bases and J by 2 bases, with 6 bases between. The CDR3 has 15 residues. The germline gives CDR1 SGDLS, CDR2 YYNGEE.

This clone appeared a few times. This chain links TRBV7-2 with TRBJ1-2; D unclear. Trimming removed 5 bases at V and 4 bases at J, with 11 bases between. The CDR3 length is 13 residues. Germline assignment: CDR1 SGHTA and CDR2 FQGNSA. DNA of the CDR3: TGTGCCAGCAGCGAAGGAGGAACCTATGGCTACACCTTC. Its protein product is CASSEGGTYGYTF.

This clone has only a few counts. The chain couples TRBV6-1 to TRBJ2-1; TRBD1 matches at 9 bases. The trim removed 7 bases at V and 3 bases at J, leaving 7 bases unmatched. The CDR3 sequence is 15 residues long. Looked up from germline, CDR1 is MNHNS and CDR2 is SASEGT. CDR3: CASILQGANYNEQFF. CDR3 bases: TGTGCCAGCATACTACAGGGGGCTAACTACAATGAGCAGTTCTTC.

The CDR3 DNA follows: TGCGCCAGCAGCGCCGGGACAGGGGGGATGTACGAGCAGTACTTC. It specifies CASSAGTGGMYEQYF. This chain connects TRBV5-1 to TRBJ2-7; 11 nucleotides line up with TRBD1. The germline V gene has CDR1 SGHRS and CDR2 YFSETQ. This CDR3 comprises 15 residues. Losses at the gene ends were 4 bases for V and 4 bases for J; bases not matched to a gene: 7.

A remark on this clone: The same CDR3 can be traced to other DNA sequences in this sample. V usage is TRBV29-1 and J usage is TRBJ2-7; weak D call: TRBD1 (5 bases). V gave up 6 bases and J gave up 3 bases, with 12 bases separating them. The CDR3 spans 12 residues. Germline CDR1 and CDR2: SQVTM and ANQGSEA. For the CDR3, the DNA is TGCAGCGTGGTGCAGGGCGGCTACGAGCAGTACTTC. Encoded protein: CSVVQGGYEQYF.

This clone has only a few counts. The gene calls are TRBV11-2 and TRBJ1-1; D unclear. CDR1 and CDR2 from the germline V gene are SGHAT and FQNNGV. CDR3 size: 12 residues. The V end lost 5 bases, the J end lost 4 bases, and 8 bases lay between the germline ends. The DNA of the CDR3 is TGTGCCAGCAGCCCCCGAGGCACTGAAGCTTTCTTT. It codes for CASSPRGTEAFF.

The chain couples TRBV6-1 to TRBJ2-7; 8 bases match TRBD2. The germline V gene encodes CDR1 MNHNS and CDR2 SASEGT. Losses at the gene ends were 1 base for V and 4 bases for J; bases not matched to a gene: 6. The CDR3 extends over 15 amino acids. CDR3 in DNA: TGTGCCAGCAGTGAAGGGCCGGGGGGGCAGTACGAGCAGTACTTC. Amino acids: CASSEGPGGQYEQYF.

The chain carries TRBV6-5 and TRBJ2-4; 7 nucleotides match TRBD2. The junction had 1 base not matched to a gene; V was cut back by 8 bases and J by 3 bases. CDR1 is MNHEY and CDR2 is SVGAGI in the germline V gene. The CDR3 is made up of 12 amino acids. The CDR3 sequence: CASGDYKNIQYF. The CDR3 nucleotides read TGTGCCAGCGGGGACTACAAAAACATTCAGTACTTC.

The J gene is TRBJ2-7, the V gene TRBV19, with no clear D. The ends were cut back, 7 bases at V and 6 bases at J, with 19 bases in the middle. There are 14 residues in the CDR3. CDR1 is LNHDA and CDR2 is SQIVND in the germline V gene (reference sequence). CDR3 residues: CASTPTSFDAEQYF. CDR3 sequence (DNA): TGTGCCAGTACCCCAACATCGTTTGACGCCGAGCAGTACTTC.

This clone was seen only a few times. The chain is built from TRBV5-1 and TRBJ1-1; 11 bases align to TRBD1. After removal of 2 bases from V and 4 bases from J, the junction contained 1 base not matched to a gene. In germline, CDR1 is SGHRS, CDR2 YFSETQ. CDR3 length: 14 residues. This CDR3 is CASSFGTGGTEAFF. As DNA, the CDR3 is TGCGCCAGCAGCTTCGGGACAGGGGGCACTGAAGCTTTCTTT.

The chain joins TRBV6-6 to TRBJ1-4; D uncertain. The CDR3 is made up of 13 amino acids. Germline V gives CDR1 MNHNY, CDR2 SVGAGI (reference sequence). Trimming removed 6 bases at V and 8 bases at J, with 13 bases between. The CDR3: CASRDPGSEKLFF. The CDR3 DNA sequence: TGTGCCAGCAGAGACCCGGGGTCCGAAAAACTGTTTTTT.

In this sample, this clone turned up a few times. The genes are TRBV28 and TRBJ2-5; 7 bases align to TRBD1. The V and J ends lost 1 base and 5 bases, in that order; junction bases with no gene match: 7. The CDR3 runs 15 residues. The germline gives CDR1 MDHEN, CDR2 SYDVKM. The CDR3: CASSLFGQVKETQYF. The CDR3 DNA reads as TGTGCCAGCAGTTTATTCGGACAGGTCAAGGAGACCCAGTACTTC. Using reference TRBV28 and TRBJ2-5 for the parts outside the CDR3, the full variable domain is DVKVTQSSRYLVKRTGEKVFLECVQDMDHENMFWYRQDPGLGLRLIYFSYDVKMKEKGDIPEGYSVSREKKERFSLILESASTNQTSMYLCASSLFGQVKETQYFGPGTRLLVL.

This clone turned up a few times. At the DNA level, this CDR3 is encoded by other sequences in the same sample as well. The CDR3: CSVVAGGTDTQYF. For the CDR3, the DNA is TGCAGCGTTGTTGCGGGGGGCACAGATACGCAGTATTTT. The chain links TRBV29-1 to TRBJ2-3; 7 bases align to TRBD2. This CDR3 is 13 amino acids long. In germline, CDR1 is SQVTM, CDR2 ANQGSEA. V shed 4 bases, J shed 1 base, and the junction held 2 bases outside the gene matches.

The chain employs TRBV6-5 and TRBJ2-4, with a weak D call TRBD1 (5 bases). Trimming took off 3 bases at V and 6 bases at J, with 12 bases between the two ends. CDR3 length equals 14 residues. CDR1 is MNHEY and CDR2 is SVGAGI in the germline V gene. The CDR3 protein is CASSYGQGTNIQYF. In DNA, the CDR3 is TGTGCCAGCAGTTATGGGCAGGGAACAAACATTCAGTACTTC.

The J gene is TRBJ1-3, the V gene TRBV27; D call uncertain. V lost 3 bases to trimming and J lost 0 bases, with 6 bases between them. Per the germline V gene, CDR1 is MNHEY and CDR2 is SMNVEV (reference sequence). The CDR3 extends over 14 amino acids. This CDR3 reads CASSFRGSGNTIYF. The CDR3 nucleotides read TGTGCCAGCAGTTTTCGGGGCTCTGGAAACACCATATATTTT.

This clone was picked up a small number of times. The V call is TRBV9, the J call TRBJ2-3, with unresolved D. The CDR3 runs to 13 residues. CDR1 is SGDLS, CDR2 YYNGEE, per germline. V was clipped by 8 bases and J by 4 bases, with 14 bases between them. CDR3 loop: CASSIGTADTQYF. In nucleotides, the CDR3 is TGTGCCAGTTCTATAGGCACAGCAGATACGCAGTATTTT.

The chain recombines TRBV7-9 with TRBJ2-6; the match to TRBD1 covers 7 bases. The CDR3 is 19 residues long. V lost 6 bases, J lost 0 bases, and 14 bases stayed unmatched. Germline V gene data show CDR1 as SEHNR and CDR2 as FQNEAQ (reference sequence). CDR3: CASSPQQGTQASGANVLTF. In nucleotides, the CDR3 is TGTGCCAGCAGTCCCCAACAGGGGACCCAGGCCTCTGGGGCCAACGTCCTGACTTTC. The full variable domain, in which reference TRBV7-9 and TRBJ2-6 provide the parts outside the CDR3, is DTGVSQNPRHKITKRGQNVTFRCDPISEHNRLYWYRQTLGQGPEFLTYFQNEAQLEKSRLLSDRFSAERPKGSFSTLEIQRTEQGDSAMYLCASSPQQGTQASGANVLTFGAGSRLTVL.

This clone was seen only a few times. This chain links TRBV18 with TRBJ1-4; D unresolved. Trimming removed 8 bases from V and 8 bases from J, with 9 bases in between. Germline lookup yields CDR1 KGHSH and CDR2 LQKENI. The CDR3 is 11 residues long. This CDR3 is CASAAGEKLFF. The CDR3 bases are TGTGCCAGCGCAGCGGGGGAAAAACTGTTTTTT.

The J gene is TRBJ1-2, the V gene TRBV19, with 7 positions matching TRBD1. The CDR3 has 13 amino acids. J gave up 0 bases and V 9 bases, and 4 bases lay outside the gene matches. CDR1 is LNHDA and CDR2 is SQIVND in the germline V gene (reference sequence). The CDR3 bases are TGTGCCAGCGGGACAGAAGCTAACTATGGCTACACCTTC. Translation gives CASGTEANYGYTF.

This clone was observed a handful of times. The rearrangement uses TRBV28 and TRBJ1-2, with D hard to call. CDR3 length: 12 residues. CDR1 and CDR2 (germline): MDHEN, SYDVKM. Trimming removed 5 bases at V and 7 bases at J, with 11 bases between. The CDR3 protein is CASSPISSGYTF. CDR3 DNA: TGTGCCAGCAGTCCAATAAGCAGTGGCTACACCTTC.

This clone was picked up a small number of times. The V and J genes are TRBV5-1 and TRBJ2-7; perhaps TRBD1 as D (6 bases). V lost 2 bases and J 4 bases, leaving 10 bases between the germline ends. This CDR3 spans 13 amino acids. Per the germline V gene, CDR1 is SGHRS and CDR2 is YFSETQ. For the CDR3, the DNA is TGCGCCAGCAGCTTTCCAGGGGCGTACGAGCAGTACTTC. Translated: CASSFPGAYEQYF.